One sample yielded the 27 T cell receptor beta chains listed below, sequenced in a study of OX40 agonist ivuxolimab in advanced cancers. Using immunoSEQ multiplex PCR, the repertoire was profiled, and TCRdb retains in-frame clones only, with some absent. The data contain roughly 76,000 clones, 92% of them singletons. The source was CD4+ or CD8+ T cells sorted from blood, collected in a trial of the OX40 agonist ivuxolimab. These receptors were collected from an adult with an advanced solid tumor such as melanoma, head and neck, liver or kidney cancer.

CDR3 DNA sequence: TGTGCCACCAGCACCGGACTAGCGGCCTACGAGCAGTACTTC. This encodes CATSTGLAAYEQYF. V gene TRBV15 combines with J gene TRBJ2-7; 10 bases are a match to TRBD2. There are 14 residues in the CDR3. The germline V gene encodes CDR1 LNHNV and CDR2 YYDKDF (reference sequence). The trim removed 4 bases at V and 2 bases at J, leaving 2 bases unmatched.

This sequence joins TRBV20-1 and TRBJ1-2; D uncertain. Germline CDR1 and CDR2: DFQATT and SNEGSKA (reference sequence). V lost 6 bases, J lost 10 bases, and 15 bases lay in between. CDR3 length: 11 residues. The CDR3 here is CSAPLGGVYTF. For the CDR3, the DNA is TGCAGTGCCCCGCTGGGCGGGGTCTACACCTTC.

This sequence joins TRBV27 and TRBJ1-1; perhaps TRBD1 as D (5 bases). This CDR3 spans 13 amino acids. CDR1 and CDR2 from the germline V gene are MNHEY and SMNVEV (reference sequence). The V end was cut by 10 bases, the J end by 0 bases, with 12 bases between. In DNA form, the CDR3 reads TGTGCCACCCAGGGATTCCTGAACACTGAAGCTTTCTTT. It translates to CATQGFLNTEAFF.

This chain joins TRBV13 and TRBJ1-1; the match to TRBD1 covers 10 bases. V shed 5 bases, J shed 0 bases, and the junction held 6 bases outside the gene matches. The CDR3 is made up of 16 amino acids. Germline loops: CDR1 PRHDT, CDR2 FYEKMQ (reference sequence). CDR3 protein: CASSPKTGGLNTEAFF. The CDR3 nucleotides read TGTGCCAGCAGCCCAAAGACAGGGGGCCTGAACACTGAAGCTTTCTTT.

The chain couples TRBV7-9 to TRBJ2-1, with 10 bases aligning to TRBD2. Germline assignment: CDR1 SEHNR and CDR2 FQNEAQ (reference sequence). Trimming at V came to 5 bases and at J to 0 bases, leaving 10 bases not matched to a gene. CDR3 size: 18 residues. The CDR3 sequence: CASSTTIAGGPSYNEQFF. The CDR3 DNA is TGTGCCAGCAGCACCACTATAGCGGGGGGTCCCTCCTACAATGAGCAGTTCTTC.

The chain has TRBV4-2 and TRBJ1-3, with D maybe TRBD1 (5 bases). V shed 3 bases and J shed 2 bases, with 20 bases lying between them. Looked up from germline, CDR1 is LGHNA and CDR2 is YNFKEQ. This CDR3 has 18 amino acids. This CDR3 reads CASSQSLMDGHPGNTIYF. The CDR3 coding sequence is TGTGCCAGCAGCCAGAGCCTTATGGACGGACACCCTGGAAACACCATATATTTT.

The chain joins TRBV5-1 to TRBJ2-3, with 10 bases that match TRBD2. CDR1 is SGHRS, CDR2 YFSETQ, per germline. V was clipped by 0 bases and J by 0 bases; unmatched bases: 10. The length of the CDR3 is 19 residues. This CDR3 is CASSLAQAGGRASTDTQYF. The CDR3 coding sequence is TGCGCCAGCAGCTTGGCCCAAGCGGGGGGGCGGGCGAGCACAGATACGCAGTATTTT.

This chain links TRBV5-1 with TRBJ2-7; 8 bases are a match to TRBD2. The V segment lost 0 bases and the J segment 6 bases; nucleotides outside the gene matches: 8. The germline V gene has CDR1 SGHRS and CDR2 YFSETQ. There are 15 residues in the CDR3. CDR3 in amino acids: CASSLASGGLPEQYF. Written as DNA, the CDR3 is TGCGCCAGCAGCTTGGCCAGCGGGGGCCTCCCCGAGCAGTACTTC.

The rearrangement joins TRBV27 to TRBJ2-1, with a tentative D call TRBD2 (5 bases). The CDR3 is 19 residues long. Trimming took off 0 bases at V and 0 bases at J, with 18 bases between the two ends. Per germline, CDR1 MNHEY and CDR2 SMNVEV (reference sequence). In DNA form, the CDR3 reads TGTGCCAGCAGTTTATCTAGCCTTAACTGGGAGAGCTCCTACAATGAGCAGTTCTTC. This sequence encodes CASSLSSLNWESSYNEQFF.

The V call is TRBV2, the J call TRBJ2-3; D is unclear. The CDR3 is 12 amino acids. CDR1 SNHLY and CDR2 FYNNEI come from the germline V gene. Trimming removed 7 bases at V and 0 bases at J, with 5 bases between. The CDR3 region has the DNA TGTGCCAGCATCCCCAGCACAGATACGCAGTATTTT. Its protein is CASIPSTDTQYF.

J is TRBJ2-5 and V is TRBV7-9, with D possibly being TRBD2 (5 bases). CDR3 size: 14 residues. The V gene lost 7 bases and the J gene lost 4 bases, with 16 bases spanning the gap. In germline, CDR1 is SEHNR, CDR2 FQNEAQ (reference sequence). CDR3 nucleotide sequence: TGTGCCAGCAACACACTGATCGAGGGAGAGACCCAGTACTTC. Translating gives CASNTLIEGETQYF.

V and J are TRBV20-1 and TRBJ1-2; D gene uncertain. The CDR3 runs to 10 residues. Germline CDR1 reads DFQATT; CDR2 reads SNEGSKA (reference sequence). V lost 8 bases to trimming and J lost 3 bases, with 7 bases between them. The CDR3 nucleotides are TGCAGTAGAGGTGACTATGGCTACACCTTC. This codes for CSRGDYGYTF.

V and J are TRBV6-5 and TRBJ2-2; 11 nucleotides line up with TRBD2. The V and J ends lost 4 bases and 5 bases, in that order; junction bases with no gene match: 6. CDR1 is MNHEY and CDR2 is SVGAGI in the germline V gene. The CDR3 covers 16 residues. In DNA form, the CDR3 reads TGTGCCAGCAGTTTAGGTCTAGCGGGGGGTACCGGGGAGCTGTTTTTT. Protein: CASSLGLAGGTGELFF.

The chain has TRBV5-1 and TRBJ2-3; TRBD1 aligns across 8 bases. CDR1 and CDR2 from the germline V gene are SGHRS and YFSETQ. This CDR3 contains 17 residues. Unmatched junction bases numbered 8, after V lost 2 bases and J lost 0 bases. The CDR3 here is CASSFPGQDPSTDTQYF. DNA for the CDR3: TGCGCCAGCAGCTTTCCGGGACAGGACCCTAGCACAGATACGCAGTATTTT.

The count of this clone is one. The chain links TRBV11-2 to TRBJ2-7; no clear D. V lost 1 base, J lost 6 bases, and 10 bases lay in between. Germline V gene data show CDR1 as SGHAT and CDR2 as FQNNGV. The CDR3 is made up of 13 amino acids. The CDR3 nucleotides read TGTGCCAGCAGCTTAGGGGTAGTGAGCGAGCAGTACTTC. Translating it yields CASSLGVVSEQYF.

CDR3: CASSLGHRVANEKLFF. In DNA, the CDR3 is TGTGCCAGCAGCTTAGGGCACAGGGTGGCTAATGAAAAACTGTTTTTT. The V and J genes are TRBV7-9 and TRBJ1-4, with D possibly TRBD1 on 6 matching bases. Germline V CDR1 and CDR2: SEHNR, FQNEAQ (reference sequence). CDR3 length: 16 amino acids. Trimming took 1 base from V and 3 from J, leaving 12 bases between them.

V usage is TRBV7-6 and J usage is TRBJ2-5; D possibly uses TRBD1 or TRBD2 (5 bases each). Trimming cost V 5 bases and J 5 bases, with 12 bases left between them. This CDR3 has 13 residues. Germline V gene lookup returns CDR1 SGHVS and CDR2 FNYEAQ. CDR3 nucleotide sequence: TGTGCCAGCAGCCCATCCTGGGGGGAGACCCAGTACTTC. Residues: CASSPSWGETQYF.

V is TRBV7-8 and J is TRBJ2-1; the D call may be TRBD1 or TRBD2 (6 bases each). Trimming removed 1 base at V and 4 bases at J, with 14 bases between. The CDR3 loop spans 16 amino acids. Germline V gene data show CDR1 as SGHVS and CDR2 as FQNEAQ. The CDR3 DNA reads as TGTGCCAGCAGCTTAGGTATGGGGGGCTATTACAATGAGCAGTTCTTC. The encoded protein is CASSLGMGGYYNEQFF.

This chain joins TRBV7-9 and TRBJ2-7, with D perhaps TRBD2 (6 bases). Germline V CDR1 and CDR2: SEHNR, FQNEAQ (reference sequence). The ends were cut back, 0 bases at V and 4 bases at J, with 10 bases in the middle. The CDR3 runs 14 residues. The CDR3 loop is CASSLAEGWYEQYF. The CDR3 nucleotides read TGTGCCAGCAGCTTAGCGGAGGGGTGGTACGAGCAGTACTTC. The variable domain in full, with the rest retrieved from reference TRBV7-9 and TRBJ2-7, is DTGVSQNPRHKITKRGQNVTFRCDPISEHNRLYWYRQTLGQGPEFLTYFQNEAQLEKSRLLSDRFSAERPKGSFSTLEIQRTEQGDSAMYLCASSLAEGWYEQYFGPGTRLTVT.

As DNA, the CDR3 is TGTGCCAGTAGCAATACAGGGGAGAACACTGAAGCTTTCTTT. Residues: CASSNTGENTEAFF. The J gene is TRBJ1-1, the V gene TRBV19, with TRBD1 matching 7 bases. V trimming: 6 bases; J trimming: 1 base; junction bases outside the gene matches: 5. Germline V lookup: CDR1 LNHDA, CDR2 SQIVND (reference sequence). The CDR3 extends over 14 amino acids.

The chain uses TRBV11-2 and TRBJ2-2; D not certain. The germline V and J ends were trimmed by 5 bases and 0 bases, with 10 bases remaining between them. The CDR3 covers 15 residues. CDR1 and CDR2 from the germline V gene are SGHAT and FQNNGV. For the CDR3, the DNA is TGTGCCAGCAGCCAAGAGTTCGCGAACACCGGGGAGCTGTTTTTT. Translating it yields CASSQEFANTGELFF.

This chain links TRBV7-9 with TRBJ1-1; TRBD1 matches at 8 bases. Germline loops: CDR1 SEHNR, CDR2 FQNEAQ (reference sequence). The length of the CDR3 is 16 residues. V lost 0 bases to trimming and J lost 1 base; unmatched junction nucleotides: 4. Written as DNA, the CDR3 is TGTGCCAGCAGCTTAGCTGGACAGGGAGAGAACACTGAAGCTTTCTTT. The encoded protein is CASSLAGQGENTEAFF.

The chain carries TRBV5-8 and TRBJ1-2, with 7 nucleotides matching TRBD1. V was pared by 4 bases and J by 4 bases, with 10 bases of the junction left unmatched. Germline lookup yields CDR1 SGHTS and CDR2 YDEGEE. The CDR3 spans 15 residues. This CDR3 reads CASSQGTAPLYGYTF. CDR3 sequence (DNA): TGTGCCAGCAGCCAGGGGACAGCACCTCTCTATGGCTACACCTTC.

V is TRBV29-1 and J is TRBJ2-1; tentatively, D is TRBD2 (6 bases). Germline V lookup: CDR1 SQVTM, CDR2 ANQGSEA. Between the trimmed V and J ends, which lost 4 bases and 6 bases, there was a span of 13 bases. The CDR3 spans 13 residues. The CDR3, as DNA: TGCAGCGTTGGAGCGGGTGAAACCAATGAGCAGTTCTTC. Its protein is CSVGAGETNEQFF.

The CDR3 loop is CAISPSGNEAFF. The CDR3 DNA follows: TGTGCCATCAGTCCGAGCGGAAACGAAGCTTTCTTT. The rearrangement joins TRBV10-3 to TRBJ1-1; D is ambiguous. The CDR3 totals 12 residues. Deletions cut 5 bases from V and 8 bases from J, with 12 bases between. CDR1 ENHRY and CDR2 SYGVKD come from the germline V gene.

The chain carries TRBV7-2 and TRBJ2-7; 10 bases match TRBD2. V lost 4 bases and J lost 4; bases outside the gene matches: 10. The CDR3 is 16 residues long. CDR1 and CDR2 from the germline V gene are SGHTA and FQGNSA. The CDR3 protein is CASSSDLAGAWYEQYF. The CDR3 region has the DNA TGTGCCAGCAGCTCCGACCTAGCGGGGGCTTGGTACGAGCAGTACTTC.

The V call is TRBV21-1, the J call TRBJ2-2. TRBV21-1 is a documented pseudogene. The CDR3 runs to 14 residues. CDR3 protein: CASSKAGNTGELFF. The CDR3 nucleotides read TGTGCCAGCAGCAAAGCGGGGAACACCGGGGAGCTGTTTTTT.